This TCR beta chain was profiled in a study of blood T cell repertoires in COVID-19. V shed 8 bases and J 3 bases; nucleotides not matched to a gene: 3. Germline V gene sequence: CDR1 MNHNY, CDR2 SVGAGI (reference sequence). CDR3 length equals 12 residues. Clones were sequenced by immunoSEQ multiplex PCR, and TCRdb holds only the in-frame ones, with some missing. There are 100,000 to 110,000 clones in the sample; around four fifths occur only once, and around an eighth lies in the top ten. The gene calls are TRBV6-6 and TRBJ2-5; 7 bases are shared with TRBD1. The TCR originated in a man aged 45 to 65 with active or convalescent COVID-19. The sample taken for sequencing was peripheral blood. CDR3 in DNA: TGTGCCAGCGAGGGGACAGAAGAGACCCAGTACTTC. It specifies CASEGTEETQYF.